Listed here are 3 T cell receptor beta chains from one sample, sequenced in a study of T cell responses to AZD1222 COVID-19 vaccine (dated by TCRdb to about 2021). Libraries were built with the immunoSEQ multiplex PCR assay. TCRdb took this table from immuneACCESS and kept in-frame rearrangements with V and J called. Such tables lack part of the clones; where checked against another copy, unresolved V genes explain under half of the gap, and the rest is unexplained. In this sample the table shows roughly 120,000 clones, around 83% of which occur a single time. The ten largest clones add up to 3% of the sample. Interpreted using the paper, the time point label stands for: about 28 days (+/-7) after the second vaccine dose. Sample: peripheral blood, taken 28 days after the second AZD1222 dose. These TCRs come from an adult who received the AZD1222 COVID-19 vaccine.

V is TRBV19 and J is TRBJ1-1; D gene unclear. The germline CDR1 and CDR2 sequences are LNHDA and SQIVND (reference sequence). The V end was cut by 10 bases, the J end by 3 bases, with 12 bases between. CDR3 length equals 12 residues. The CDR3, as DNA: TGTGCCACCAAGACGGCAGACACTGAAGCTTTCTTT. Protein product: CATKTADTEAFF.

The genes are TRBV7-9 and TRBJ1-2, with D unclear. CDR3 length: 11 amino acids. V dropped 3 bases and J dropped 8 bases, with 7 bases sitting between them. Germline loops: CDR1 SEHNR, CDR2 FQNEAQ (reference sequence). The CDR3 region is CASSLARGYTF. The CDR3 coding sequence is TGTGCCAGCAGCTTGGCCCGCGGCTACACCTTC.

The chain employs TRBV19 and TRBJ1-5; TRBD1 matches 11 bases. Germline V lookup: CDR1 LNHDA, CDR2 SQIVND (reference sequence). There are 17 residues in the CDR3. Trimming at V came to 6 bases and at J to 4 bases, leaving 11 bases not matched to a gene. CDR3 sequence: CASSNRRGQGVNQPQHF. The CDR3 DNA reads TGTGCCAGTAGCAATAGGAGGGGACAGGGGGTGAATCAGCCCCAGCATTTT.